The text below deals with one TCR beta chain. Its target antigen remains unknown. The record has no base qualities; no much larger clone is one base away. These data are taken from a study of cytomegalovirus exposure and HLA in healthy donors (TCRdb year 2017). A note on the overall study: According to an earlier analysis of around 600 of the donors, about 180 million T cells yielded 117 million unique TCR beta sequences and around 280 Gb of sequence data. Approximately 300 gigabases of sequencing data and about 92 million unique TCR sequences made up an early release that covered nearly 650 HLA-typed donors. Of the roughly 400 genotyped donors, roughly 80% fell in the genetic ancestry cluster associated with self-reported Caucasian donors. The study was designed to test whether signatures of past pathogen exposure could be identified by cataloging public T cell receptors. Using immunosequencing, the study profiled T cell repertoires from some 670 subjects and related those repertoires to cytomegalovirus serostatus. Along with the approximately 700-subject first cohort, a separate validation cohort of around 110 different subjects was used. To predict cytomegalovirus infection status, the study brought together high-throughput TCR immunosequencing, statistical association of individual TCRs with disease status, and machine learning. A later analysis re-examined previously published TCR beta repertoires from about 670 donors and added high-resolution HLA genotyping to investigate patterns of TCR occurrence. The later analysis used no new phenotypic data to find candidate immune exposures, relying instead on TCR beta sequences and their occurrence across donors. In an earlier analysis of 587 of the donors, high-throughput TCR beta sequencing was used to judge whether each TCR beta V gene segment behaved as functional or pseudogenic. Alongside the repertoire data, information on donor age, sex, ethnicity and CMV serostatus was compiled. In a later genetic analysis, genome-wide SNP genotypes for about 55% of the 666 donors were used, and that subset was treated as a discovery cohort. Every discovery cohort repertoire had been produced on one sequencing platform. Class I and class II HLA loci were covered by the typing at four-digit resolution. Typing coverage differed by locus: A, B, C, DRB1 and DQB1 were typed in about 620-640 donors, DQA1 in about 510, DPA1 in 600 to 610, and DPB1 in around 440. Roughly 5 DR-DQ haplotypes were handled as single units for association and clustering, since linkage in the cohort was strong. Among almost 400 genotyped donors of the cohort, an average of about 240,000 unique TCR beta nucleotide sequences were sequenced per donor, 15% to 20% of them non-productive. Overall study results and their limits: A later genetic analysis reported fewer N-insertions in productive TCRs among donors in an Asian-associated ancestry cluster than the approximately 670-donor mean. Immune exposure information for the cohort was limited to CMV serostatus. According to a later analysis, most CMV-associated TCR beta chains appeared to be HLA-restricted, and the HLA associations seemed to be driven largely by CMV exposure. Some IMGT-functional V segments, including TRBV6-2 and TRBV6-3, could not be told apart with the 87-base-pair reads, so those segments were excluded. Compared with equally common non-associated chains, HLA-associated TCR beta chains in a later analysis were more clonally expanded and had lower generation probabilities. HLA typing was unavailable for some donors at each locus, so association tests used only the typed subset. When HLA alleles, especially DR and DQ, strongly co-occurred, TCR associations were difficult to assign to individual alleles. A further reported finding was that TCR beta sequences accurately predicted the HLA-A and HLA-B alleles for most subjects in the first cohort. An earlier analysis of approximately 530 of the donors showed that most TCR beta V segments appeared in productive rearrangements either about 87% or about 30% of the time, which broadly matched IMGT annotations. Some 15 rarely observed V segments, including chromosome 9 orphons, were excluded from the earlier analysis of several hundred of the donors because counts were too low. The presence/absence analyses assumed that sequencing depth was roughly uniform across donors, and that assumption may not be true. A group of highly shared sequence variants was considered likely to be a technical artifact of the sequencing pipeline. In a later analysis, several top co-occurrence clusters were reported to appear linked to parvovirus B19, influenza, CMV and Epstein-Barr virus. The classifier was reported to diagnose cytomegalovirus status with high specificity and sensitivity in both the original and validation cohorts. In vitro tests confirmed that a few of the cytomegalovirus-associated TCR beta chains recognize cytomegalovirus antigens. Specific HLA alleles were associated with 16,951 TCR beta sequences at a false discovery rate of 0.05 in a later analysis. Linkage disequilibrium might explain the correlated functional status among segregating V segments, but an unknown experimental factor could not be ruled out. The authors suggested that the approach could potentially be extended to other disease states and immunological phenotypes. Only TCR beta chains were sequenced in this cohort, and the absence of alpha or paired-chain data limited detectable features. Across donors, most TCR sequences were observed very rarely, whereas some public TCRs were present in many individuals. In a later genetic analysis, a missense DCLRE1C variant was associated with V-gene and J-gene trimming of TCR beta chains, and the association was replicated in an independent cohort. The study gave a list of over 150 TCR beta chains associated with cytomegalovirus. In a later analysis, TCR association rates were found to vary across HLA loci, with the most associated TCRs seen for DRB1 alleles and the fewest for HLA-C alleles.

From a lookup of the germline V gene, CDR1 and CDR2 are SGHTA and FQGNSA. Inclusive of the bounding cysteine and phenylalanine, the CDR3 is 14 residues long. Solely the CDR3 DNA is kept, with 42 bases framed from the first base. The germline ends are 9 bases apart after V is trimmed by 2 bases and J by 1 base. Libraries were built with the immunoSEQ multiplex PCR assay. The multiplex PCR relied on a mix of 60 forward primers for TCR Vbeta segments and 13 reverse primers for TCR Jbeta segments. The CDR3 region of rearranged TCR beta genes was amplified from genomic DNA with a multiplex PCR assay. On the Illumina HiSeq System, the amplified TCR beta libraries were sequenced as 87-base-pair reads. As for how the authors treated the data: A later analysis tallied approximately 87 million unique TCR beta chains across the approximately 670 repertoires, and 10 million to 11 million of those chains were shared by two or more donors. A nearest-neighbor algorithm error-corrected the raw reads and collapsed the reads into unique sequences, merging closely related sequences to remove PCR and sequencing errors. CDR3 sequences were aligned to IMGT reference sequences to assign V, D and J gene segments. For a sequence to be retained, a match of at least six nucleotides to both a V gene segment and a J gene segment was required. A rearrangement was called productive if the CDR3 had no stop codons and remained in frame with V and J, and every other rearrangement was called non-productive. CDR3 was defined according to IMGT convention as the region running from the second conserved V-encoded cysteine to the conserved J-encoded phenylalanine. In an earlier analysis of around 570 of the donors, sequences lacking an unambiguous match to a single V gene segment were excluded. In an earlier analysis of 587 of the donors, V segments were called functional above 56.7% productive rearrangements and were called segregating when the between-donor standard deviation exceeded 5%. A statistical classification framework was developed to diagnose cytomegalovirus status using the catalog of TCR beta chain sequences. In a later analysis, TCR nucleotide sequences were compared against IMGT/GENE-DB human TR gene sequences so that V and J genes could be assigned. Using the TCRdist pipeline, a later analysis assigned CDR3 sequences along with most-parsimonious VDJ recombination scenarios. In a later analysis, each TCR beta chain was defined by its CDR3 amino acid sequence together with its V-gene family, and reads lacking a unique V-gene family were excluded. A later analysis removed 592 highly shared, low-generation-probability nucleotide sequences to deal with suspected cross-contamination and a sequencing artifact. For each public chain, a later analysis derived a clonal expansion index from normalized ranks of inferred template counts within each repertoire. A later analysis computed generation probabilities with a VDJ recombination model fitted to out-of-frame rearrangements, and checked the results against IGoR. In a later analysis, TCR-TCR, TCR-HLA and TCR-CMV co-occurrence was scored with hypergeometric tests, and a repertoire-size bias correction was applied to TCR pairs. False discovery rates were estimated in a later analysis by permuting HLA or CMV assignments 20 times. In a later analysis, co-occurring TCRs were grouped using DBSCAN, and TCRdist sequence similarity was added for clustering within HLA-allele-positive subsets. Repertoires with fewer than 30,000 or more than 120,000 public chains, plus five repertoires with anomalous nucleotide sharing, were excluded from co-occurrence clustering. This immuneACCESS table, as held by TCRdb, lists in-frame sequences with V and J called but not all clones. Of the missing ones, under half trace to an unresolved V gene in checked studies; the others have no known cause. V and J calls and clone size are copied from that table; D and trimming were computed from the DNA. The sample records some 190,000 clones, roughly 79% of which are singletons. The ten largest clones add up to roughly 1.5% of the sample.

In total, fewer than 750 healthy bone marrow donors made up the cohort. Cohort members were all nominally healthy when sampled, although unrecorded immune exposures were likely present. The donor tested CMV seronegative and was one of the 352 seronegative cohort members. A peripheral blood sample was provided by each donor, and peripheral blood mononuclear cells were used for TCR beta sequencing. The Qiagen DNeasy Blood Extraction Kit was used to extract genomic DNA from the blood cell samples. This sequence originates from a woman aged 18-29 years in good health and CMV-seronegative. In this chain, TRBV7-2 is recombined with TRBJ2-7; D gene: possibly TRBD2, on 6 matching bases. The sequencing sample was made of PBMCs. CDR3 loop: CASSLRGASYEQYF. In nucleotides, the sequence is TGTGCCAGCAGCTTACGCGGGGCGTCCTACGAGCAGTACTTC.